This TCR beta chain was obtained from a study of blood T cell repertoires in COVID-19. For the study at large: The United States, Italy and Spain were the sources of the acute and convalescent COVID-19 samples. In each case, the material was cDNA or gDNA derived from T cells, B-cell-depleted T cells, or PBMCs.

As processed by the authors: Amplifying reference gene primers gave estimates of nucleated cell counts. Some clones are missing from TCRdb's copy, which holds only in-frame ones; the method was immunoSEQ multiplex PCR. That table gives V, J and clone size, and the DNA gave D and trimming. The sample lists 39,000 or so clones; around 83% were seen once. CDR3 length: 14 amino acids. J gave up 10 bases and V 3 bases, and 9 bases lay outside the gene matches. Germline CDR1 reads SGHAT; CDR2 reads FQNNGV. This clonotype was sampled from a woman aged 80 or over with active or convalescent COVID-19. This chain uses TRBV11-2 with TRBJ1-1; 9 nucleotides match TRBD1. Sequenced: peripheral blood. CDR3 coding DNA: TGTGCCAGCAGCTTGGAACCACAGGGGGCGGGAGCTTTCTTT. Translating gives CASSLEPQGAGAFF.